What follows are 6 T cell receptor beta chains derived from one specimen sequenced in a study of cytomegalovirus exposure and HLA in healthy donors. A multiplex PCR was run with 60 Vbeta primers and 13 Jbeta primers. Libraries were prepared by immunoSEQ multiplex PCR; TCRdb keeps only in-frame clonotypes and omits some of them. The sample lists more than 150,000 clones; about 80% were seen once. The sequenced sample consisted of PBMCs. Receptors originate from a woman between 25 and 40 years old in good health and CMV-seronegative.

The chain joins TRBV7-3 to TRBJ2-7, with 9 bases identical to TRBD2. After removal of 5 bases from V and 3 bases from J, the junction contained 8 bases not matched to a gene. The CDR3 loop spans 15 amino acids. Germline V gene lookup returns CDR1 SGHTA and CDR2 FQGTGA. This chain's CDR3 is CASSPIAGENYEQYF. In DNA, the CDR3 is TGTGCCAGCAGCCCCATAGCGGGGGAAAACTACGAGCAGTACTTC.

This clone was observed a few times. The chain links TRBV6-5 to TRBJ2-7, with 7 bases matching TRBD1. The germline V gene has CDR1 MNHEY and CDR2 SVGAGI. The CDR3 sequence is 12 residues long. V shed 5 bases and J 5 bases; nucleotides not matched to a gene: 3. The DNA for the CDR3 is TGTGCCAGCAGTACCACAGGGGACGAGCAGTACTTC. Its translation: CASSTTGDEQYF.

The gene calls are TRBV7-8 and TRBJ2-1; the match to TRBD2 covers 10 bases. Trimming at V came to 0 bases and at J to 9 bases, leaving 11 bases not matched to a gene. Germline lookup yields CDR1 SGHVS and CDR2 FQNEAQ. The CDR3 loop spans 17 amino acids. The CDR3 here is CASSLASPSGGAGEQFF. DNA for the CDR3: TGTGCCAGCAGCTTAGCTTCCCCCAGCGGGGGGGCCGGTGAGCAGTTCTTC.

The V call is TRBV5-1, the J call TRBJ2-1, with TRBD1 matching over 9 bases. With 6 bases clipped from V and 2 bases from J, the junction kept 3 bases outside the gene matches. CDR1 and CDR2 (germline): SGHRS, YFSETQ. The CDR3 totals 14 residues. CDR3 bases: TGCGCCAGCACGCGGGACAGGGCCTACAATGAGCAGTTCTTC. Its translation: CASTRDRAYNEQFF.

This clone was counted a single time. DNA for the CDR3: TGTGCCAGCAGCGCAGGGGAAAACTATGGCTACACCTTC. This gives the protein CASSAGENYGYTF. The V and J genes are TRBV9 and TRBJ1-2, with a tentative D call TRBD1 (6 bases). Germline CDR1 SGDLS, CDR2 YYNGEE. CDR3 size: 13 residues. Trimming removed 3 bases at V and 2 bases at J, with 8 bases between.

This clone came up once. The chain uses TRBV10-1 and TRBJ2-5; 8 bases fit TRBD1. This CDR3 spans 14 amino acids. CDR1 and CDR2 (germline): WNHNN, SYGVQD (reference sequence). Trimming removed 6 bases from V and 1 base from J; junction bases left unmatched: 4. The CDR3 DNA is TGCGCCAGCAGCCCCCAGGGGGCCCAAGAGACCCAGTACTTC. This codes for CASSPQGAQETQYF.